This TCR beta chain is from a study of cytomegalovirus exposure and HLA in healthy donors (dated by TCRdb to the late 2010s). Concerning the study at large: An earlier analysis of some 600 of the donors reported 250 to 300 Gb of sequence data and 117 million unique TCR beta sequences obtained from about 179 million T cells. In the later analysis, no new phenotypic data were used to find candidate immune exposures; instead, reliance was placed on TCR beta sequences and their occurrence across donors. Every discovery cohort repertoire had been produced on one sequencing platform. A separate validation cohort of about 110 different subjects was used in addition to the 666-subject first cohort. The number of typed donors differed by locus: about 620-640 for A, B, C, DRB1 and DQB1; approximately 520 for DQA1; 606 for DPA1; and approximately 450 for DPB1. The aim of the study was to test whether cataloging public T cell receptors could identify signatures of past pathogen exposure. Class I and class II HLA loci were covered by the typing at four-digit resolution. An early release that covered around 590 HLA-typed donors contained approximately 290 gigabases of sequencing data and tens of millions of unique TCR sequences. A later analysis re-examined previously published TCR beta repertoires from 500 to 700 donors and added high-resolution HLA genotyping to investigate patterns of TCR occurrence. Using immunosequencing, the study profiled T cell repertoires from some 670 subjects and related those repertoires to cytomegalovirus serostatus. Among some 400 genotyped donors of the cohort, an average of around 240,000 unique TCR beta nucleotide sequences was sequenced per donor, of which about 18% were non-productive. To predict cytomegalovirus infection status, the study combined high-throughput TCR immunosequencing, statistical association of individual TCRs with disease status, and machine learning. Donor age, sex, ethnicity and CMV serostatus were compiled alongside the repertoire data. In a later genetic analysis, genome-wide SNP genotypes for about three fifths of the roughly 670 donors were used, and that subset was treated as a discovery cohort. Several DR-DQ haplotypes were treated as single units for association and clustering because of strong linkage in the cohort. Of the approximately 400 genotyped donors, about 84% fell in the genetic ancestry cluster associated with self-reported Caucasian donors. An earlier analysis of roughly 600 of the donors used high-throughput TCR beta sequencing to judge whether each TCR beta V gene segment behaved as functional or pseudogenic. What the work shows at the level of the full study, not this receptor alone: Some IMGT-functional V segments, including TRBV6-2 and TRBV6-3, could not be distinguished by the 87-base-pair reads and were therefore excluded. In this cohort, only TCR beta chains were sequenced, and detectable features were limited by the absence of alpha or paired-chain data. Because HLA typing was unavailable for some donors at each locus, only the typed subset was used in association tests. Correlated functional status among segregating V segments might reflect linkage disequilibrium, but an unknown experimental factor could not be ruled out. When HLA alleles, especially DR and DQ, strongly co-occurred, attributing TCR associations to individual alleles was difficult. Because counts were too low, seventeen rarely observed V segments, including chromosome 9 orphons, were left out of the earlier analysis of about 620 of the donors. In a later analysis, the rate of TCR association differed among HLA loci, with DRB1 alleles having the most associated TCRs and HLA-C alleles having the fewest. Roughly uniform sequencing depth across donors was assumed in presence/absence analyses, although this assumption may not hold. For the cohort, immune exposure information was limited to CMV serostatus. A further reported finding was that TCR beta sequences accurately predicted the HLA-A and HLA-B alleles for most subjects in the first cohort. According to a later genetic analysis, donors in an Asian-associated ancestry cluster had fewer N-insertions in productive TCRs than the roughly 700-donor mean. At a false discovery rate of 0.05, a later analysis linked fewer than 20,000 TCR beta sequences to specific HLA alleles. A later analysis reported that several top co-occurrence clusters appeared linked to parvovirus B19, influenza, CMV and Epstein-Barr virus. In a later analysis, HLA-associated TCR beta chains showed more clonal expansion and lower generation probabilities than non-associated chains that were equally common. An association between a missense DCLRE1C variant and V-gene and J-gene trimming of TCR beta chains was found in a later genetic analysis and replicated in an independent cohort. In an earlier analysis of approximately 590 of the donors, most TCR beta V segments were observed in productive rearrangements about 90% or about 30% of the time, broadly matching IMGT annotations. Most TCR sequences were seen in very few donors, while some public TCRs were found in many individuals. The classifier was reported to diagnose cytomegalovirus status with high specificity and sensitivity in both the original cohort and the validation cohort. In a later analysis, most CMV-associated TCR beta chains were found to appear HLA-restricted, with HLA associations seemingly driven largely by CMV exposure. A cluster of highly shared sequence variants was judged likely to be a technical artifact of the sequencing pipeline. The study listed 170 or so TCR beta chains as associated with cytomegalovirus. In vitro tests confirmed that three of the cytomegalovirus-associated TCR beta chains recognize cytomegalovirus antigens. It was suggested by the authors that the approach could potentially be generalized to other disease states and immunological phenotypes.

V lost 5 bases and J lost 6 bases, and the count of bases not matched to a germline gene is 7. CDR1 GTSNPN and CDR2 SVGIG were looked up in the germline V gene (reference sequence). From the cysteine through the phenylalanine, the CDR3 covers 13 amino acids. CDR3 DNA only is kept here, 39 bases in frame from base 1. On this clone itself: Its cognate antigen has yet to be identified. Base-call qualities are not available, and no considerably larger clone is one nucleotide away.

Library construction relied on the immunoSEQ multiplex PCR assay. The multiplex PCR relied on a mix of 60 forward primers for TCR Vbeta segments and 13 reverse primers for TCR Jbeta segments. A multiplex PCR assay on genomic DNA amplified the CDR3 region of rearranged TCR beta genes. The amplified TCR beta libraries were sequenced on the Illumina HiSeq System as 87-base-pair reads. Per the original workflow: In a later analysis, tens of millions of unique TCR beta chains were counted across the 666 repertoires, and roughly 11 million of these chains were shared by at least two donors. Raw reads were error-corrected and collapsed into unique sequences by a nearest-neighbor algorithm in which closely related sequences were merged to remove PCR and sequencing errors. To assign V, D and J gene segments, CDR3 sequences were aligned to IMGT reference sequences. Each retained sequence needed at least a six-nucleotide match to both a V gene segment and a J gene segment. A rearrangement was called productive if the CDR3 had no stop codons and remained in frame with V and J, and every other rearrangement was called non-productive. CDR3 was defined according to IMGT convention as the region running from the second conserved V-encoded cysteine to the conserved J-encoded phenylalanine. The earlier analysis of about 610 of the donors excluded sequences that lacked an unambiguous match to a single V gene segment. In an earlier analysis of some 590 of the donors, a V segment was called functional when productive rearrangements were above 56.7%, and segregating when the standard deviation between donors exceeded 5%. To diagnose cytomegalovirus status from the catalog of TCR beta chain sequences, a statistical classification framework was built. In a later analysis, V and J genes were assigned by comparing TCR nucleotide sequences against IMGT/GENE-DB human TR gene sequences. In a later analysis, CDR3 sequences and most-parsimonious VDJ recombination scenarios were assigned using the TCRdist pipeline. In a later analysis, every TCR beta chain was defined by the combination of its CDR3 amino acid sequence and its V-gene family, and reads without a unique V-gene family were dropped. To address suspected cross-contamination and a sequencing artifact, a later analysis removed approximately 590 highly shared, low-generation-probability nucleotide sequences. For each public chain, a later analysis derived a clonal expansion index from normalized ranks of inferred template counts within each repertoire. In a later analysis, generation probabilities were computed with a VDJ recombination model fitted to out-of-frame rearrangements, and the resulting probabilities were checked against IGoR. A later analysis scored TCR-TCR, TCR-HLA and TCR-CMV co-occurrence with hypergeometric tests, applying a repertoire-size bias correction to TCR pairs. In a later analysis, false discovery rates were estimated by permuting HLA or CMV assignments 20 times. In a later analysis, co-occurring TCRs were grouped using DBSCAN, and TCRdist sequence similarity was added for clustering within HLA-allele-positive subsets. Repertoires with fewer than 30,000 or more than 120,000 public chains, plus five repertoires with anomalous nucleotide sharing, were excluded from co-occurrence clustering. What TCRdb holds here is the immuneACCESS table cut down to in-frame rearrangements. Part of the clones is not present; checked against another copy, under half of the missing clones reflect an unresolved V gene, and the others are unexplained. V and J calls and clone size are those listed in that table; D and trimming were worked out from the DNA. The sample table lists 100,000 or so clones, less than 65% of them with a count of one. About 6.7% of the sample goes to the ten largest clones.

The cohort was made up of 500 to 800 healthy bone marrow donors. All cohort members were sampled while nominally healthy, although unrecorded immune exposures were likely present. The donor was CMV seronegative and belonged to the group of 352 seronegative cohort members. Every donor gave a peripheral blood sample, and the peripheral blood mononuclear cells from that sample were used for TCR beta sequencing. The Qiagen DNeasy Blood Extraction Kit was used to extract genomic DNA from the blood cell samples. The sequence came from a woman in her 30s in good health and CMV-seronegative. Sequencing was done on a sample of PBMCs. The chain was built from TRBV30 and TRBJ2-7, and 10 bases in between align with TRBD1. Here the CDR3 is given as CAWDRGQWAEQYF. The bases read TGTGCCTGGGACAGGGGGCAATGGGCCGAGCAGTACTTC.